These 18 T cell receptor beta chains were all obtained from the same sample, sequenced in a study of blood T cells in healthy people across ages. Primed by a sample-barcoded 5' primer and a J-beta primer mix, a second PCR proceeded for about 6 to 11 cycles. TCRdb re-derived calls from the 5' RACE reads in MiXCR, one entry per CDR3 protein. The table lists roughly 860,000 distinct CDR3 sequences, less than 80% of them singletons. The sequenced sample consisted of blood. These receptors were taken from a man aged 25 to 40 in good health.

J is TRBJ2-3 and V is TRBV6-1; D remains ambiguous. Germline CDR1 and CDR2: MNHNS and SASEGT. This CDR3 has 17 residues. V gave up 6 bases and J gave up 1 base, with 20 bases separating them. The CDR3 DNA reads TGTGCCAGCAGCCCCTCGGCAGACTCATCCCGCACAGATACGCAGTATTTT. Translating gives CASSPSADSSRTDTQYF.

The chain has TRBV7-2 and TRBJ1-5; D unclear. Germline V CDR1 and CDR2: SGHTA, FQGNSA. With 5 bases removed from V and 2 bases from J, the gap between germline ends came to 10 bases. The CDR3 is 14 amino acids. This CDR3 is CASSARFGNQPQHF. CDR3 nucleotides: TGTGCCAGCAGCGCCAGGTTCGGCAATCAGCCCCAGCATTTT. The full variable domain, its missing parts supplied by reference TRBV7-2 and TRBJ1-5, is GAGVSQSPSNKVTEKGKDVELRCDPISGHTALYWYRQSLGQGLEFLIYFQGNSAPDKSGLPSDRFSAERTGGSVSTLTIQRTQQEDSAVYLCASSARFGNQPQHFGDGTRLSIL.

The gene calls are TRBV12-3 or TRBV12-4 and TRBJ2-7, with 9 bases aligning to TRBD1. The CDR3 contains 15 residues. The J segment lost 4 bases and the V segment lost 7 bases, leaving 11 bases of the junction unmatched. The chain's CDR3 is CASNELGQGHYEQYF. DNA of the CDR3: TGTGCCAGCAACGAGCTGGGACAGGGCCATTACGAGCAGTACTTC.

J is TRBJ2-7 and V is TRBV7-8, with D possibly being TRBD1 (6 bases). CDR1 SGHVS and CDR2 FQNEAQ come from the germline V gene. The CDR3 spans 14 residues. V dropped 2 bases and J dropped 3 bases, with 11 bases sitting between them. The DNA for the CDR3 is TGTGCCAGCAGCTTATTTGAGACAGGCTACGAGCAGTACTTC. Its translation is CASSLFETGYEQYF.

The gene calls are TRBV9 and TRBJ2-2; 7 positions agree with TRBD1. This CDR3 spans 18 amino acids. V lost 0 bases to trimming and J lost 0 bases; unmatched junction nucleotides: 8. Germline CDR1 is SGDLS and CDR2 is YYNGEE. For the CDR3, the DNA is TGTGCCAGCAGCGTAGTCGTAGACAGGGACGCGAACACCGGGGAGCTGTTTTTT. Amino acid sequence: CASSVVVDRDANTGELFF.

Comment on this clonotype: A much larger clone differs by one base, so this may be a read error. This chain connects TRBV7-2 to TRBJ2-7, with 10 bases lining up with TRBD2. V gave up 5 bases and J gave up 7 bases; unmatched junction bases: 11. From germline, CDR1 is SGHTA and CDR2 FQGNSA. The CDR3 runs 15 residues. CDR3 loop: CASSQSGGGADEQYF. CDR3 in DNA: TGTGCCAGCAGCCAAAGCGGGGGGGGTGCGGATGAGCAGTACTTC. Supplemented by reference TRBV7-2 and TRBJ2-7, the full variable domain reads GAGVSQSPSNKVTEKGKDVELRCDPISGHTALYWYRQSLGQGLEFLIYFQGNSAPDKSGLPSDRFSAERTGGSVSTLTIQRTQQEDSAVYLCASSQSGGGADEQYFGPGTRLTVT.

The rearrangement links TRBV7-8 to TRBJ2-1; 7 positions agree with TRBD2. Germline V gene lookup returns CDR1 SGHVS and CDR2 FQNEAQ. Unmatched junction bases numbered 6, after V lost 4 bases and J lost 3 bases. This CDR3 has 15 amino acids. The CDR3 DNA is TGTGCCAGCAGCTCTAGACTAGCTGGCTACAATGAGCAGTTCTTC. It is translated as CASSSRLAGYNEQFF.

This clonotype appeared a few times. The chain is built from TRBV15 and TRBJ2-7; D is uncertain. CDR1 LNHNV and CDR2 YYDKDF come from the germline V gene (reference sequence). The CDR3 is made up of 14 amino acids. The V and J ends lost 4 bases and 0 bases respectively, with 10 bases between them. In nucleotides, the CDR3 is TGTGCCACCAGCAAACTCGACACCTCCTACGAGCAGTACTTC. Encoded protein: CATSKLDTSYEQYF.

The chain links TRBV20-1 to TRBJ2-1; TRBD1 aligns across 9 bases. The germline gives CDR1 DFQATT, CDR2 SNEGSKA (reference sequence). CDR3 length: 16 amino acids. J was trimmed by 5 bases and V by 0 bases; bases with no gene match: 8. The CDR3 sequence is CSARDWGTGNHNEQFF. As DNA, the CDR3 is TGCAGTGCTAGAGATTGGGGGACAGGGAACCACAATGAGCAGTTCTTC.

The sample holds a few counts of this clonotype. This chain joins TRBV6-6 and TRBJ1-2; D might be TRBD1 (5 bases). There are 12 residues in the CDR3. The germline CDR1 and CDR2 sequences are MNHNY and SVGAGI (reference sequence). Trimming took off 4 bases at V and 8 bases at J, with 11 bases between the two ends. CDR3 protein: CASSSRVSGYTF. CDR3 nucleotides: TGTGCCAGCAGTTCCAGGGTGAGCGGCTACACCTTC.

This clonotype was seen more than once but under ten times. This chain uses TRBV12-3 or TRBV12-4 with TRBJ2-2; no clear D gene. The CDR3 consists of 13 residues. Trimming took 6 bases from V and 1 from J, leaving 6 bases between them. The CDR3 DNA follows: TGTGCCAGCAGGCGTCAGAACACCGGGGAGCTGTTTTTT. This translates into CASRRQNTGELFF.

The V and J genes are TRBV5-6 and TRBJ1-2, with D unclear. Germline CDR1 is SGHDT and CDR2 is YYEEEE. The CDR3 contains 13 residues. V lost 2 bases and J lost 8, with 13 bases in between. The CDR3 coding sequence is TGTGCCAGCAGCTTACGACGGACCCGGGGCTACACCTTC. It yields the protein CASSLRRTRGYTF.

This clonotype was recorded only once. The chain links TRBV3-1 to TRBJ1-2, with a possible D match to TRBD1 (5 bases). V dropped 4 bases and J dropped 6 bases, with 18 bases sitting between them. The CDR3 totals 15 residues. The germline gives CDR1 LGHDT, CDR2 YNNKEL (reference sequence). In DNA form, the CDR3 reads TGTGCCAGCAGCCGAGGCGCAGGGAGAAGGAATGGCTACACCTTC. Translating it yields CASSRGAGRRNGYTF.

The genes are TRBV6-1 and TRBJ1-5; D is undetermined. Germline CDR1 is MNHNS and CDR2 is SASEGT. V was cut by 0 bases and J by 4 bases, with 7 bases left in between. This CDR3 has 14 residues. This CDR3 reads CASSEAGSNQPQHF. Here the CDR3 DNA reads TGTGCCAGCAGTGAAGCAGGGAGTAATCAGCCCCAGCATTTT.

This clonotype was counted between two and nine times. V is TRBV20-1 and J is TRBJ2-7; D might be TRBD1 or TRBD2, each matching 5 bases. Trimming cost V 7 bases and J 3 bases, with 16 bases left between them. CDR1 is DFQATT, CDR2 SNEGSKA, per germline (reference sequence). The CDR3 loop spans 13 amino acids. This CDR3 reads CSGTGAEYYEQYF. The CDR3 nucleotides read TGCAGTGGTACCGGGGCGGAATACTACGAGCAGTACTTC.

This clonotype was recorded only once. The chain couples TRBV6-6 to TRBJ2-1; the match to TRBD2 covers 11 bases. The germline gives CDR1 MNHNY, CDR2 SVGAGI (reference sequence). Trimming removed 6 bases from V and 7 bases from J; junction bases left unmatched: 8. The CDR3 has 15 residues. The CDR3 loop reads CASSPIAGGVNEQFF. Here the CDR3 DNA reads TGTGCCAGCAGCCCTATAGCGGGGGGGGTAAATGAGCAGTTCTTC.

Here the CDR3 reads CSVDPTSVYNEQFF. DNA for the CDR3: TGCAGCGTTGACCCGACTAGCGTATACAATGAGCAGTTCTTC. The rearrangement joins TRBV29-1 to TRBJ2-1, with TRBD2 identical over 8 bases. Germline loops: CDR1 SQVTM, CDR2 ANQGSEA. This CDR3 is built from 14 residues. V was clipped by 3 bases and J by 4 bases; unmatched bases: 5.

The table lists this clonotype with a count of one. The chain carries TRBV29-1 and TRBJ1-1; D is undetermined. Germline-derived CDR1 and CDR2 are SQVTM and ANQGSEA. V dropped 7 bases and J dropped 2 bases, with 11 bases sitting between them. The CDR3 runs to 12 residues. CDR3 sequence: CSGNPGNTEAFF. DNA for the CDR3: TGCAGCGGAAACCCCGGAAACACTGAAGCTTTCTTT. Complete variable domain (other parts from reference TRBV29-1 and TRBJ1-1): SAVISQKPSRDICQRGTSLTIQCQVDSQVTMMFWYRQQPGQSLTLIATANQGSEATYESGFVIDKFPISRPNLTFSTLTVSNMSPEDSSIYLCSGNPGNTEAFFGQGTRLTVV.